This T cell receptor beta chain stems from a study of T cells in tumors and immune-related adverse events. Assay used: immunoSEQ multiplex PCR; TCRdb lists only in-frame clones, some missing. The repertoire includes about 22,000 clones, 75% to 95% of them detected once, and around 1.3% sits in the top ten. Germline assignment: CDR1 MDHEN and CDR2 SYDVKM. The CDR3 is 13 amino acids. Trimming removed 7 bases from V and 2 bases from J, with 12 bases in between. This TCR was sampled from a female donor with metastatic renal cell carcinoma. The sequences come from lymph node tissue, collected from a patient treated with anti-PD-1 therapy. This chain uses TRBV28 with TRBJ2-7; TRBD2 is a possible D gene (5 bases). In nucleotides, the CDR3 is TGTGCCAGCAAGAGGACGGGGACCTACGAGCAGTACTTC. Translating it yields CASKRTGTYEQYF.